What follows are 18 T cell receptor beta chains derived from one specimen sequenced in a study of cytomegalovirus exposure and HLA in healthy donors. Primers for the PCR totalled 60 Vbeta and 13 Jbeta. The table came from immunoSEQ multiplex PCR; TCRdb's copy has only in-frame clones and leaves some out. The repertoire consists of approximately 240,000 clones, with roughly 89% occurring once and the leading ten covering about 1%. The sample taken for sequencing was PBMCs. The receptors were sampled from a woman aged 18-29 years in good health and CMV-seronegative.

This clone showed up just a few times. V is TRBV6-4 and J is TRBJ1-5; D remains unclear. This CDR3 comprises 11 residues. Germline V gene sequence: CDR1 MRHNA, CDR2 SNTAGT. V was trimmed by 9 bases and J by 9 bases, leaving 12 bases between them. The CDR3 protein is CARPLRRPQHF. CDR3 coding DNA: TGTGCCAGACCCTTGAGGCGGCCCCAGCATTTT.

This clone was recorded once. CDR3 DNA: TGCGCCAGCAGCTTGACCCGGGACATGAACACTGAAGCTTTCTTT. This sequence encodes CASSLTRDMNTEAFF. The chain employs TRBV5-1 and TRBJ1-1; possible D gene TRBD1, 6 bases. CDR1 and CDR2 from the germline V gene are SGHRS and YFSETQ. V was trimmed by 1 base and J by 0 bases, leaving 10 bases between them. The CDR3 has 15 amino acids.

CDR3: CASSILDRPNTQYF. The DNA for the CDR3 is TGCGCCAGCAGCATCCTAGACCGCCCTAATACGCAGTATTTT. This sequence joins TRBV5-1 and TRBJ2-3; D not certain. V dropped 4 bases and J dropped 7 bases, with 16 bases sitting between them. The CDR3 runs to 14 residues. Looked up from germline, CDR1 is SGHRS and CDR2 is YFSETQ.

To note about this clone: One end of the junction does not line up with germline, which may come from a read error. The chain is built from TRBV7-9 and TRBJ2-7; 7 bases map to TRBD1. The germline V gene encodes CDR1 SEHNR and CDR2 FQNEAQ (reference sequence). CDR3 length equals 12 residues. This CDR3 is CSSSSGQSEQYF. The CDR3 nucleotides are TGTTCCAGCAGTTCGGGACAGAGCGAGCAGTACTTC.

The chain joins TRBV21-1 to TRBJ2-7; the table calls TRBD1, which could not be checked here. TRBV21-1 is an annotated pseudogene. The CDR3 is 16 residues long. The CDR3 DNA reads TGTGCCAGCAGCCAATTGACAGCTCCAAAAACCTACGAGCAGTACTTC. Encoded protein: CASSQLTAPKTYEQYF.

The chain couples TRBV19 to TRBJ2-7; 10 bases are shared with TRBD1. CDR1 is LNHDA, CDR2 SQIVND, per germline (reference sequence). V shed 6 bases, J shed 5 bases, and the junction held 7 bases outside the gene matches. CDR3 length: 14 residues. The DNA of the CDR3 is TGTGCCAGTAGAATCGGGACAGGGGACCACGAGCAGTACTTC. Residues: CASRIGTGDHEQYF.

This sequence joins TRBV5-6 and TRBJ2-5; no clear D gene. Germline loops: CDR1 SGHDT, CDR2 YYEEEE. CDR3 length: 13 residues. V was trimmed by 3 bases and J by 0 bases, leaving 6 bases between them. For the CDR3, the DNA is TGTGCCAGCAGCTCGGGTTACCAAGAGACCCAGTACTTC. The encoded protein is CASSSGYQETQYF.

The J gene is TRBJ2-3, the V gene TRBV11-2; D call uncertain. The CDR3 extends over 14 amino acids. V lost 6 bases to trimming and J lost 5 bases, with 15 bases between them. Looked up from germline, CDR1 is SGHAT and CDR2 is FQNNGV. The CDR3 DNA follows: TGTGCCAGCAGAGAGGCCTCTCCCGGAGATACGCAGTATTTT. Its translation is CASREASPGDTQYF.

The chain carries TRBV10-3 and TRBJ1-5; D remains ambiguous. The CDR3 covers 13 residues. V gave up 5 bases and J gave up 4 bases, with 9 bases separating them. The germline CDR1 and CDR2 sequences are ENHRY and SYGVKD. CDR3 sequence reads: CAISYVENQPQHF. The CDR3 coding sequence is TGTGCCATCAGTTACGTAGAAAATCAGCCCCAGCATTTT.

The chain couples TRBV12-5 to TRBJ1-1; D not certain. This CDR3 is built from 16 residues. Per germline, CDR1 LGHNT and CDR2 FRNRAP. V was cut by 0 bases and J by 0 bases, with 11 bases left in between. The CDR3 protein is CASGLVLNKLNTEAFF. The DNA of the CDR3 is TGTGCTAGTGGTTTGGTACTTAATAAATTGAACACTGAAGCTTTCTTT.

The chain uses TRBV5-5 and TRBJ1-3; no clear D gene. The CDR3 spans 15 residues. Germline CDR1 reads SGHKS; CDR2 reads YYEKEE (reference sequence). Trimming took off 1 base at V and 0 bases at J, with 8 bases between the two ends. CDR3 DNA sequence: TGTGCCAGCAGCTTGTTTCTCTTCTCTGGAAACACCATATATTTT. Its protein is CASSLFLFSGNTIYF. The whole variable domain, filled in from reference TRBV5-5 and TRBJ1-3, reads DAGVTQSPTHLIKTRGQQVTLRCSPISGHKSVSWYQQVLGQGPQFIFQYYEKEERGRGNFPDRFSARQFPNYSSELNVNALLLGDSALYLCASSLFLFSGNTIYFGEGSWLTVV.

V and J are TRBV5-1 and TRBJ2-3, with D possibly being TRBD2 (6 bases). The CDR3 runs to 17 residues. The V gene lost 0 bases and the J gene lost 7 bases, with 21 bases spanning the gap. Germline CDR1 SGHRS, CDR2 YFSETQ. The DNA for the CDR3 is TGCGCCAGCAGCTTGGCCCGCCCTACCCAACGGGGGAATACGCAGTATTTT. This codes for CASSLARPTQRGNTQYF.

The chain's CDR3 is CASSSPIALSYNEQFF. The CDR3 DNA is TGTGCCAGCAGCTCCCCTATAGCGTTATCCTACAATGAGCAGTTCTTC. The chain has TRBV11-3 and TRBJ2-1; D perhaps matches TRBD2 (5 bases). Germline-derived CDR1 and CDR2 are SGHNT and YENEEA. The CDR3 extends over 16 amino acids. V lost 4 bases and J lost 1, with 14 bases in between.

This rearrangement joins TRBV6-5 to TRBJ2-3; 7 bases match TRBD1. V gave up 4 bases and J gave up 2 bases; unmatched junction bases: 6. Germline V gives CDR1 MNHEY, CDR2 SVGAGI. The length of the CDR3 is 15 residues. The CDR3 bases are TGTGCCAGCAGTTTGACAGGGACCCTCACAGATACGCAGTATTTT. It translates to CASSLTGTLTDTQYF.

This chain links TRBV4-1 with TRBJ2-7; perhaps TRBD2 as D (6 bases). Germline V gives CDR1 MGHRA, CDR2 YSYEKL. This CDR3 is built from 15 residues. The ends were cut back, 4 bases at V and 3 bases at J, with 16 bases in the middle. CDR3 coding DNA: TGCGCCAGCAGCCCCTCGGGAGACCCGGGCTACGAGCAGTACTTC. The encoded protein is CASSPSGDPGYEQYF.

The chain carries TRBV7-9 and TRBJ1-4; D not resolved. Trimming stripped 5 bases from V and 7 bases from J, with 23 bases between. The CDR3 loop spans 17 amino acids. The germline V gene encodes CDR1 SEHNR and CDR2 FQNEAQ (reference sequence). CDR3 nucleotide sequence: TGTGCCAGCAGCAATTTGTTTTCCCGGGGATTGGGTGAAAAACTGTTTTTT. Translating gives CASSNLFSRGLGEKLFF.

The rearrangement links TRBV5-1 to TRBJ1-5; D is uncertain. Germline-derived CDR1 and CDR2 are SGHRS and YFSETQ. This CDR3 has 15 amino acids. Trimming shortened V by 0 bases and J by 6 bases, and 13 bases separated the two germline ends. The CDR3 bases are TGCGCCAGCAGCTTGGCTGGCGGGCCCGGTCAGCCCCAGCATTTT. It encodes CASSLAGGPGQPQHF. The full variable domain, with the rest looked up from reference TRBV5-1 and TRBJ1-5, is KAGVTQTPRYLIKTRGQQVTLSCSPISGHRSVSWYQQTPGQGLQFLFEYFSETQRNKGNFPGRFSGRQFSNSRSEMNVSTLELGDSALYLCASSLAGGPGQPQHFGDGTRLSIL.

DNA of the CDR3: TGTGCCAGCAGTGAAAAGGATACGGGCTATGGCTACACCTTC. Translation: CASSEKDTGYGYTF. The V call is TRBV27, the J call TRBJ1-2; D ambiguous. The length of the CDR3 is 14 residues. The germline CDR1 and CDR2 sequences are MNHEY and SMNVEV (reference sequence). With 5 bases removed from V and 4 bases from J, the gap between germline ends came to 14 bases.